The TCR beta chain described here comes from a study of T cell repertoires in cytomegalovirus infection. Whole-study results and caveats: Public TCR beta family frequency separated CMV-and-HLA carriers, including in an independent cohort.

Many counts were recorded for this clonotype. Its antigen is currently unknown. Via MiXCR, TCRdb re-called the reads, giving one row per CDR3 protein. The table records tens of thousands of distinct CDR3 sequences, about 4% of them present only once. Germline CDR1 and CDR2: SGHTA and FQGNSA. V gave up 6 bases and J gave up 4 bases, with 16 bases separating them. This CDR3 contains 15 residues. The clonotype originates from a human donor in good health (CMV status not recorded). Some clones in this sample may be carry-over from other donors' samples. Specimen: PBMCs. V gene TRBV7-2 combines with J gene TRBJ1-5; D is possibly TRBD1 (6 bases). DNA for the CDR3: TGTGCCAGCAGTTCCAGAGGGGGGTTTAATCAGCCCCAGCATTTT. This gives the protein CASSSRGGFNQPQHF.